This TCR beta chain originates from a study of blood T cell repertoires in COVID-19. Study-level background: Sites across the United States, Italy and Spain contributed samples from acute and convalescent COVID-19. Nucleic acid was either cDNA or gDNA, and it came from T cells, B-cell-depleted T cells, or PBMCs.

Germline loops: CDR1 LNHDA, CDR2 SQIVND (reference sequence). CDR3 length equals 17 residues. The V gene end was trimmed by 2 bases and the J gene end by 5 bases; junction bases not matched to a gene: 10. Original processing methods: Reference gene primer amplification gave nucleated cell count estimates. Profiling relied on immunoSEQ multiplex PCR, and the TCRdb table lists in-frame clones only, not all of them. That table gives V, J and clone size, and the DNA gave D and trimming. The sample comprises approximately 150,000 clones, roughly 90% of which are singletons, and over 0.85% rests with the top ten.

The TCR originated in a woman aged 50 to 60 with acute or convalescent COVID-19. The genes are TRBV19 and TRBJ1-5; 9 bases are shared with TRBD1. Sequencing was done on a sample of peripheral blood. This CDR3 is CASSINRGRKGDQPQHF. The CDR3 nucleotides are TGTGCCAGTAGTATAAACAGGGGGCGCAAAGGAGATCAGCCCCAGCATTTT. Supplemented by reference TRBV19 and TRBJ1-5, the full variable domain reads DGGITQSPKYLFRKEGQNVTLSCEQNLNHDAMYWYRQDPGQGLRLIYYSQIVNDFQKGDIAEGYSVSREKKESFPLTVTSAQKNPTAFYLCASSINRGRKGDQPQHFGDGTRLSIL.